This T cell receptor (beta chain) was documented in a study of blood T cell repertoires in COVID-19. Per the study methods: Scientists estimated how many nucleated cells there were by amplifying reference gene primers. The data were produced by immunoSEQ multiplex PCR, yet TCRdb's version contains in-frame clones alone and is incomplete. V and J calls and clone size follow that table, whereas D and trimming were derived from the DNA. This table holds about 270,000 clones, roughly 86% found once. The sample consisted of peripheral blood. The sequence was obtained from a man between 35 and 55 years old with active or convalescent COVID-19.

The CDR3 nucleotides read TGTGCCAGCAGTTTATATCATAGCAATCAGCCCCAGCATTTT. It encodes CASSLYHSNQPQHF. This chain joins TRBV28 and TRBJ1-5; D is uncertain. The V gene lost 1 base and the J gene lost 0 bases, with 4 bases spanning the gap. CDR3 length: 14 residues. Germline V CDR1 and CDR2: MDHEN, SYDVKM.